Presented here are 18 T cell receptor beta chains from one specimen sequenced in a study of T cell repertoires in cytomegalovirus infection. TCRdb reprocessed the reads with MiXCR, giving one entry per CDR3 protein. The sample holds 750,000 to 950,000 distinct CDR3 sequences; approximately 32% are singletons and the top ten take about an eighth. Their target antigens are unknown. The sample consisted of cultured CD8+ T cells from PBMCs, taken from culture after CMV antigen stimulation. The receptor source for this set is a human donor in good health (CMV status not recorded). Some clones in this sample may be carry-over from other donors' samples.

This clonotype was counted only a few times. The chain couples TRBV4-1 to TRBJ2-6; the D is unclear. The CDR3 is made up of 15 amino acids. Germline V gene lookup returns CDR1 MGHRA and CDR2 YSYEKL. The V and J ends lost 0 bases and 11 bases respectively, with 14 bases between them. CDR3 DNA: TGCGCCAGCAGCCAAGAACAGTTCTCTACCGACGTCCTGACTTTC. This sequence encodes CASSQEQFSTDVLTF.

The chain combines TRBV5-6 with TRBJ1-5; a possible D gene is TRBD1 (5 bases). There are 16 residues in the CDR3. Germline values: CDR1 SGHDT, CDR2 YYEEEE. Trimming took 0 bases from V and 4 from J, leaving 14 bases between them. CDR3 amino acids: CASSLGGVRKNQPQHF. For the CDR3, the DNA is TGTGCCAGCAGCTTGGGAGGGGTTCGGAAGAATCAGCCCCAGCATTTT.

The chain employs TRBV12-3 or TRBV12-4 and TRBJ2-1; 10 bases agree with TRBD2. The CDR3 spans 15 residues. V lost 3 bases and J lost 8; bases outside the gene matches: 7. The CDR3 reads CASSLGAGGWYEQFF. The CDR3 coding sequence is TGTGCCAGCAGTTTGGGAGCGGGGGGGTGGTATGAGCAGTTCTTC.

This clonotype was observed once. CDR3 amino acids: CASSSLDSTNEKLFF. CDR3 bases: TGCGCCAGCAGCTCCCTCGACAGCACTAATGAAAAACTGTTTTTT. The gene calls are TRBV5-1 and TRBJ1-4; a weak D match, TRBD1 (5 bases). V shed 3 bases and J shed 2 bases, with 11 bases lying between them. Per the germline V gene, CDR1 is SGHRS and CDR2 is YFSETQ. The CDR3 runs to 15 residues.

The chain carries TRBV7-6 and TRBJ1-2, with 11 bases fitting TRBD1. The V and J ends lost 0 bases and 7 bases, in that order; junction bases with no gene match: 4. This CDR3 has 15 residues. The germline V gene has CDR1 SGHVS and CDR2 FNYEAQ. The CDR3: CASSLADRGRSGYTF. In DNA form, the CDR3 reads TGTGCCAGCAGCTTAGCGGACAGGGGGCGGAGTGGCTACACCTTC.

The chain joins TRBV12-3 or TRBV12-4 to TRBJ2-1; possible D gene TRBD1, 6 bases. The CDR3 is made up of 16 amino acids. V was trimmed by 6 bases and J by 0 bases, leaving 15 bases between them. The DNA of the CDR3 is TGTGCCAGCAGCCCACAGGGTCCCCTCTCCTACAATGAGCAGTTCTTC. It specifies CASSPQGPLSYNEQFF.

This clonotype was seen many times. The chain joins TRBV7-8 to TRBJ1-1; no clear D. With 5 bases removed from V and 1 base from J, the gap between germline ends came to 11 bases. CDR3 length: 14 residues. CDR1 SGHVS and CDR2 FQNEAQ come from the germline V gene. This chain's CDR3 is CASSPVLANTEAFF. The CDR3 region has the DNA TGTGCCAGCAGCCCCGTCCTGGCGAACACTGAAGCTTTCTTT. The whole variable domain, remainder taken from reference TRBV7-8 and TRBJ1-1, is GAGVSQSPRYKVAKRGQDVALRCDPISGHVSLFWYQQALGQGPEFLTYFQNEAQLDKSGLPSDRFFAERPEGSVSTLKIQRTQQEDSAVYLCASSPVLANTEAFFGQGTRLTVV.

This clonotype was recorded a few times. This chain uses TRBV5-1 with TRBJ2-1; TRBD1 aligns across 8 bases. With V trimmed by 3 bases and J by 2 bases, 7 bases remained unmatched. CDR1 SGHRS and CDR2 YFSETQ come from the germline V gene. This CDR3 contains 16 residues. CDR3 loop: CASSSQGATTYNEQFF. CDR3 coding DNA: TGCGCCAGCAGCTCGCAGGGGGCCACTACCTACAATGAGCAGTTCTTC. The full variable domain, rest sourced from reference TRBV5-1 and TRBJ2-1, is KAGVTQTPRYLIKTRGQQVTLSCSPISGHRSVSWYQQTPGQGLQFLFEYFSETQRNKGNFPGRFSGRQFSNSRSEMNVSTLELGDSALYLCASSSQGATTYNEQFFGPGTRLTVL.

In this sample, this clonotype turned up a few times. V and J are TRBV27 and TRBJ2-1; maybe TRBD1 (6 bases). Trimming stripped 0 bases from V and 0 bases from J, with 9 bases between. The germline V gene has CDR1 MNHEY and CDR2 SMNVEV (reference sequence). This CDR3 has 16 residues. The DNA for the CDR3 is TGTGCCAGCAGTTTATCAACAGGGAGCTCCTACAATGAGCAGTTCTTC. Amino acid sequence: CASSLSTGSSYNEQFF.

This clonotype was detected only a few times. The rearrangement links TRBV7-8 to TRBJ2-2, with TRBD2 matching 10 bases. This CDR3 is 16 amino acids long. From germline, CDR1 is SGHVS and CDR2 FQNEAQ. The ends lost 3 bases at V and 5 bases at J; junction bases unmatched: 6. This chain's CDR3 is CASSFTASGGTGELFF. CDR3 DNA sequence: TGTGCCAGCAGCTTCACGGCTAGCGGGGGTACCGGGGAGCTGTTTTTT.

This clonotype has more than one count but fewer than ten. The CDR3 loop reads CASSYRTFGTGELFF. The CDR3 DNA is TGTGCCAGCAGTTACAGGACCTTCGGCACCGGGGAGCTGTTTTTT. This chain connects TRBV6-5 to TRBJ2-2; D gene unclear. CDR1 MNHEY and CDR2 SVGAGI come from the germline V gene. The CDR3 loop spans 15 amino acids. Trimming cost V 2 bases and J 4 bases, with 11 bases left between them.

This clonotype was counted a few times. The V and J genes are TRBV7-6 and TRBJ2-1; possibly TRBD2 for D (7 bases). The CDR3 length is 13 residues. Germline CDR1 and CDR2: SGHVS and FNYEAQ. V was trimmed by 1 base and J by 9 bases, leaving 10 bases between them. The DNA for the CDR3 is TGTGCCAGCAGCTTAGGGGGGGGCAGTGAGCAGTTCTTC. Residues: CASSLGGGSEQFF.

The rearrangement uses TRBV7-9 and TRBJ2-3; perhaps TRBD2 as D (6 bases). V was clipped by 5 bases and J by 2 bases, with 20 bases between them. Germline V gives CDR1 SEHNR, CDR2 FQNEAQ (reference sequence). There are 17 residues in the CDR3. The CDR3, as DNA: TGTGCCAGCAGCCCAGCGGTGCGGGGTTGGGACACAGATACGCAGTATTTT. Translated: CASSPAVRGWDTDTQYF.

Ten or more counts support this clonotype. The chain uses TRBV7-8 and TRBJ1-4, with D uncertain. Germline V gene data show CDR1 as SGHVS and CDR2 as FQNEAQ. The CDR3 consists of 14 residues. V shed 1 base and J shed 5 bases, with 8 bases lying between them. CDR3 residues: CASSLVSINEKLFF. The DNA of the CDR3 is TGTGCCAGCAGCTTAGTATCCATAAATGAAAAACTGTTTTTT.

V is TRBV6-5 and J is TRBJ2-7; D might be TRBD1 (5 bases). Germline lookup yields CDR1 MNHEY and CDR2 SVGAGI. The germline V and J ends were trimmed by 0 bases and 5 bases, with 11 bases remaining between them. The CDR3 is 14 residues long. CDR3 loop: CASSYSGRVNEQYF. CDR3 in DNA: TGTGCCAGCAGTTACTCAGGCAGGGTGAACGAGCAGTACTTC.

The CDR3: CASSQRTSGGGYEQYF. The DNA of the CDR3 is TGTGCCAGCAGCCAAAGGACTAGCGGGGGCGGATACGAGCAGTACTTC. V usage is TRBV7-9 and J usage is TRBJ2-7, with TRBD2 matching 13 bases. The J segment lost 4 bases and the V segment lost 5 bases, leaving 8 bases of the junction unmatched. Germline V gives CDR1 SEHNR, CDR2 FQNEAQ (reference sequence). This CDR3 region has 16 residues.

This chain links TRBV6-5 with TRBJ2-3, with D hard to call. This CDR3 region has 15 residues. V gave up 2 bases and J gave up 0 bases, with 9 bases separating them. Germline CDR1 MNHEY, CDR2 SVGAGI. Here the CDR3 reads CASSYDMTSTDTQYF. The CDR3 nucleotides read TGTGCCAGCAGTTACGACATGACTAGCACAGATACGCAGTATTTT.

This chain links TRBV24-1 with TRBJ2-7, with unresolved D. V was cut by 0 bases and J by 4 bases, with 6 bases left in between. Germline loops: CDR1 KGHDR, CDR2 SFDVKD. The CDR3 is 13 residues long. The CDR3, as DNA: TGTGCCACCAGTGATTTGAAGATGTACGAGCAGTACGTC. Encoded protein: CATSDLKMYEQYV.